The TCR beta chain described here comes from a study of identifying expanded T cells in peripheral blood. Study-wide findings and caveats: Over about two and four weeks, about 15 and 19 clones changed, versus 1.2 between replicates.

Only in-frame clones appear in the TCRdb table, and some are missing; sequencing was by immunoSEQ multiplex PCR. The sample records 60,000 to 80,000 clones, about nine tenths being singletons. Collection occurred without any documented infections or immune events in donors. Remarks on this clone: Its antigen is undetermined. Other DNA variants within this sample encode the same CDR3.

Sequenced material: blood. The sequence was collected from a person aged 18 to 75 in good health.

The CDR3 loop reads CASSLGSVTTDTQYF. The CDR3 region has the DNA TGTGCCAGCAGCCTCGGTAGCGTAACCACAGATACGCAGTATTTT. The chain is built from TRBV7-9 and TRBJ2-3, with D maybe TRBD2 (5 bases). Trimming stripped 5 bases from V and 2 bases from J, with 14 bases between. The CDR3 spans 15 residues. Germline V gene sequence: CDR1 SEHNR, CDR2 FQNEAQ (reference sequence).